These T cell receptor beta chains were read from a single sample in a study of post-analysis software for immune sequencing data. TCRdb called the PCR reads again in MiXCR, with one record for every CDR3 protein. The data hold approximately 730,000 distinct CDR3 sequences, with about 27% observed a single time. Specimen: blood. Receptor source: a girl between 5 and 17 years old with multiple sclerosis. CDR3s include the opening cysteine and the closing phenylalanine or tryptophan. D genes are given only for firm matches. Size is omitted from some rows. Given values are once, few, many or a class for expanded clones.

V: TRBV11-2
size: NA
J: TRBJ2-7
D: TRBD2
CDR3: CASSPSGGAGEQYF
DNA: TGTGCCAGCAGCCCTAGCGGGGGGGCCGGTGAGCAGTACTTC

V: TRBV5-1
size: NA
J: TRBJ1-6
D: NA
CDR3: CASSFGGSSYNSPLHF
DNA: TGCGCCAGTAGCTTCGGGGGAAGCTCCTATAATTCACCCCTCCACTTT

V: TRBV5-1
size: few
J: TRBJ2-1
D: NA
CDR3: CASSTSQTYNEQFF
DNA: TGCGCCAGCAGTACTTCTCAAACCTACAATGAGCAGTTCTTC

V: TRBV24-1
size: few
J: TRBJ2-1
D: TRBD2
CDR3: CATSDALAGARNEQFF
DNA: TGTGCCACCAGTGACGCCCTAGCGGGAGCACGGAATGAGCAGTTCTTC

V: TRBV5-1
size: few
J: TRBJ2-1
D: NA
CDR3: CASMRGQAYNEQFF
DNA: TGCGCCAGCATGCGGGGGCAAGCCTACAATGAGCAGTTCTTC

V: TRBV7-9
size: NA
J: TRBJ2-1
D: TRBD2
CDR3: CASSLVLAEYNEQFF
DNA: TGTGCCAGCAGCTTAGTGCTAGCGGAGTACAATGAGCAGTTCTTC

V: TRBV20-1
size: NA
J: TRBJ2-3
D: NA
CDR3: CSAPGTPLGTDTQYF
DNA: TGCAGTGCACCCGGGACGCCGCTAGGCACAGATACGCAGTATTTT

V: TRBV27
size: few
J: TRBJ2-5
D: NA
CDR3: CASSLSNGNSFQETQYF
DNA: TGTGCCAGCAGTTTATCGAACGGAAACAGCTTCCAAGAGACCCAGTACTTC

V: TRBV29-1
size: NA
J: TRBJ2-3
D: TRBD2
CDR3: CSVLGTSGRTDTQYF
DNA: TGCAGCGTCCTAGGGACTAGCGGAAGGACAGATACGCAGTATTTT

V: TRBV7-2
size: few
J: TRBJ2-6
D: TRBD1
CDR3: CASSLRTGALRSGANVLTF
DNA: TGTGCCAGCAGCTTAAGGACAGGGGCCCTCCGCTCTGGGGCCAACGTCCTGACTTTC

V: TRBV5-1
size: NA
J: TRBJ2-7
D: NA
CDR3: CASSFRRTDNEQYF
DNA: TGCGCCAGCAGCTTCAGGCGAACCGACAATGAGCAGTACTTC

V: TRBV20-1
size: few
J: TRBJ1-5
D: NA
CDR3: CSARAAPGSYSNQPQHF
DNA: TGCAGTGCTAGAGCTGCCCCAGGATCTTATAGCAATCAGCCCCAGCATTTT

V: TRBV7-2
size: NA
J: TRBJ2-3
D: TRBD2
CDR3: CASSLAAASGRADTQYF
DNA: TGTGCCAGCAGCTTAGCAGCGGCTAGCGGGAGGGCAGATACGCAGTATTTT

V: TRBV9
size: few
J: TRBJ1-1
D: TRBD1
CDR3: CASSAKTTTGASDTEAFF
DNA: TGTGCCAGCAGCGCCAAAACGACGACAGGGGCAAGTGACACTGAAGCTTTCTTT

V: TRBV6-2/TRBV6-3
size: few
J: TRBJ2-1
D: TRBD2
CDR3: CASSPRERENSPYNEQFF
DNA: TGTGCCAGCAGTCCCCGGGAGCGGGAGAATTCGCCCTACAATGAGCAGTTCTTC

V: TRBV29-1
size: few
J: TRBJ2-7
D: NA
CDR3: CSAQEGNEQYF
DNA: TGCAGCGCCCAGGAGGGGAACGAGCAGTACTTC

V: TRBV7-2
size: few
J: TRBJ1-1
D: TRBD1
CDR3: CASSLVGTGSGPNTEAFF
DNA: TGTGCCAGCAGCTTAGTCGGGACAGGGTCAGGTCCGAACACTGAAGCTTTCTTT

V: TRBV12-3/TRBV12-4
size: many
J: TRBJ2-5
D: TRBD2
CDR3: CASSPGLAYVETQYF
DNA: TGTGCCAGCAGTCCGGGACTAGCGTATGTAGAGACCCAGTACTTC

V: TRBV20-1
size: few
J: TRBJ2-3
D: NA
CDR3: CSARARPSTDTQYF
DNA: TGCAGTGCTAGAGCTAGACCGAGCACAGATACGCAGTATTTT

V: TRBV4-1
size: NA
J: TRBJ2-7
D: NA
CDR3: CASSQVLGYEQYF
DNA: TGCGCCAGCAGCCAAGTCTTAGGATACGAGCAGTACTTC

V: TRBV10-3
size: NA
J: TRBJ1-2
D: NA
CDR3: CAISERPTLTNYGYTF
DNA: TGTGCCATCAGTGAGAGGCCAACCTTAACTAACTATGGCTACACCTTC

V: TRBV29-1
size: NA
J: TRBJ2-7
D: NA
CDR3: CSVEVTYNEQYF
DNA: TGCAGCGTTGAAGTCACCTACAATGAGCAGTACTTC

V: TRBV20-1
size: NA
J: TRBJ2-1
D: TRBD2
CDR3: CSARDAGLAGMSEQFF
DNA: TGCAGTGCTAGAGATGCGGGACTAGCGGGAATGAGTGAGCAGTTCTTC

V: TRBV6-6
size: once
J: TRBJ1-1
D: TRBD1
CDR3: CASSSDRLQGAFF
DNA: TGTGCCAGCAGCTCGGACAGGCTTCAAGGAGCTTTCTTT

V: TRBV10-3
size: NA
J: TRBJ2-1
D: TRBD1
CDR3: CAISESGTGNEQFF
DNA: TGTGCCATCAGTGAGTCTGGGACAGGGAATGAGCAGTTCTTC

V: TRBV9
size: NA
J: TRBJ1-6
D: NA
CDR3: CASSPTANSPLHF
DNA: TGTGCCAGCAGCCCCACTGCCAATTCACCCCTCCACTTT

V: TRBV9
size: NA
J: TRBJ1-2
D: TRBD1
CDR3: CASSVVRQGKGYGYTF
DNA: TGTGCCAGCAGCGTAGTGAGACAGGGGAAGGGCTATGGCTACACCTTC

V: TRBV12-3/TRBV12-4
size: many
J: TRBJ1-2
D: NA
CDR3: CASSSGVYRYTF
DNA: TGTGCCAGCAGTTCGGGGGTGTATCGCTACACCTTC

V: TRBV7-2
size: NA
J: TRBJ2-3
D: TRBD2
CDR3: CASSLASTSGITDTQYF
DNA: TGTGCCAGCAGCTTAGCCTCGACTAGCGGAATCACAGATACGCAGTATTTT

V: TRBV6-5
size: few
J: TRBJ2-7
D: NA
CDR3: CASSYLGSRGEQYF
DNA: TGTGCCAGCAGTTACTTGGGGTCGAGGGGCGAGCAGTACTTC

V: TRBV7-9
size: NA
J: TRBJ1-1
D: NA
CDR3: CASSLAPEVGAFF
DNA: TGTGCCAGCAGCTTAGCGCCTGAGGTAGGCGCTTTCTTT

V: TRBV6-2/TRBV6-3
size: NA
J: TRBJ2-1
D: TRBD2
CDR3: CAGPGRGSDNEQFF
DNA: TGTGCCGGCCCTGGGCGGGGGTCGGACAATGAGCAGTTCTTC

V: TRBV6-1
size: NA
J: TRBJ2-1
D: TRBD2
CDR3: CASRGLAPYNEQFF
DNA: TGTGCCAGCAGGGGACTAGCGCCCTACAATGAGCAGTTCTTC

V: TRBV6-1
size: NA
J: TRBJ2-6
D: TRBD1
CDR3: CASNKTISGGQAGANVLTF
DNA: TGTGCCAGCAACAAAACAATATCGGGTGGACAGGCTGGGGCCAACGTCCTGACTTTC

V: TRBV20-1
size: NA
J: TRBJ1-2
D: NA
CDR3: CRARVEWYGYTF
DNA: TGCAGGGCTAGAGTAGAGTGGTATGGCTACACCTTC

V: TRBV4-1
size: NA
J: TRBJ1-6
D: NA
CDR3: CASSQDGGFGYNSPLHF
DNA: TGCGCCAGCAGCCAAGACGGAGGGTTCGGGTATAATTCACCCCTCCACTTT

V: TRBV6-5
size: NA
J: TRBJ2-5
D: NA
CDR3: CATAGSRAGETQYF
DNA: TGTGCCACAGCAGGGAGCCGCGCCGGGGAGACCCAGTACTTC

V: TRBV9
size: NA
J: TRBJ2-6
D: TRBD1
CDR3: CASSVVQGVSLSGANVLTF
DNA: TGTGCCAGCAGCGTAGTGCAGGGGGTGTCGTTGTCTGGGGCCAACGTCCTGACTTTC

V: TRBV3-1
size: NA
J: TRBJ2-7
D: NA
CDR3: CASSQGRGDYEQYF
DNA: TGTGCCAGCAGCCAAGGGCGAGGGGACTACGAGCAGTACTTC

V: TRBV29-1
size: many
J: TRBJ2-3
D: TRBD2
CDR3: CSVGTSGIPDTQYF
DNA: TGCAGCGTCGGGACTAGCGGGATCCCAGATACGCAGTATTTT

V: TRBV27
size: few
J: TRBJ2-7
D: TRBD1
CDR3: CATQDRGGEQYF
DNA: TGTGCCACCCAGGACAGGGGAGGAGAGCAGTACTTC

V: TRBV6-5
size: few
J: TRBJ2-3
D: TRBD2
CDR3: CASRPGLAGGSGTQYF
DNA: TGTGCCAGCAGACCCGGACTAGCGGGAGGGTCGGGTACGCAGTATTTT

V: TRBV21-1
size: NA
J: TRBJ1-2
D: NA
CDR3: CASSKGERQGVGGYTF
DNA: TGTGCCAGCAGCAAAGGGGAACGGCAGGGGGTGGGCGGCTACACCTTC

V: TRBV7-9
size: NA
J: TRBJ2-1
D: TRBD2
CDR3: CASSSSGGLPNEQFF
DNA: TGTGCCAGCAGCTCAAGCGGGGGGCTCCCCAATGAGCAGTTCTTC

V: TRBV10-3
size: NA
J: TRBJ2-3
D: NA
CDR3: CAISVKGLGDTQYF
DNA: TGTGCCATCAGTGTTAAGGGTTTGGGAGATACGCAGTATTTT

V: TRBV7-8
size: NA
J: TRBJ1-4
D: NA
CDR3: CASSLRTVEKLFF
DNA: TGTGCCAGCAGCTTACGGACGGTCGAAAAGCTGTTTTTT

V: TRBV6-2/TRBV6-3
size: few
J: TRBJ2-5
D: NA
CDR3: CASSYSIRTDKETQCF
DNA: TGTGCCAGCAGTTACTCGATTAGGACGGACAAAGAGACCCAGTGCTTC

V: TRBV7-2
size: many
J: TRBJ2-1
D: NA
CDR3: CASSLGLGNEQFF
DNA: TGTGCCAGCAGCCTCGGGCTTGGGAATGAGCAGTTCTTC

V: TRBV7-9
size: once
J: TRBJ1-5
D: NA
CDR3: CASSSLAHQPQHF
DNA: TGTGCCAGCAGCAGCCTTGCTCATCAGCCCCAGCATTTT

V: TRBV20-1
size: few
J: TRBJ2-1
D: NA
CDR3: CSATGIAAPYNEQFF
DNA: TGCAGTGCTACCGGAATAGCGGCCCCCTACAATGAGCAGTTCTTC

V: TRBV5-1
size: NA
J: TRBJ2-7
D: NA
CDR3: CASSQTGFSSYEQYF
DNA: TGCGCCAGCAGCCAGACAGGTTTTAGCTCCTACGAGCAGTACTTC

V: TRBV16
size: few
J: TRBJ2-3
D: NA
CDR3: CASSQLLADPNTQYF
DNA: TGTGCCAGCAGCCAGCTATTAGCGGATCCGAATACGCAGTATTTT

V: TRBV7-2
size: few
J: TRBJ2-3
D: TRBD2
CDR3: CASSARGTSSADTQYF
DNA: TGTGCCAGCAGCGCAAGGGGGACTAGTAGCGCAGATACGCAGTATTTT

V: TRBV11-2
size: NA
J: TRBJ2-3
D: TRBD2
CDR3: CASSSRGGPTDTQYF
DNA: TGTGCCAGCAGCTCGCGGGGGGGCCCCACAGATACGCAGTATTTT

V: TRBV7-9
size: few
J: TRBJ2-7
D: TRBD1
CDR3: CATRQGLSGTYEQYF
DNA: TGTGCCACCAGACAGGGTCTTTCTGGAACCTACGAGCAGTACTTC

V: TRBV7-2
size: few
J: TRBJ1-2
D: NA
CDR3: CASSSPGAGYGYTF
DNA: TGTGCCAGCAGCTCCCCGGGCGCAGGGTATGGCTACACCTTC

V: TRBV12-3/TRBV12-4
size: NA
J: TRBJ2-3
D: NA
CDR3: CASSFPSGRTDTQYF
DNA: TGTGCCAGCAGTTTTCCCAGCGGACGCACAGATACGCAGTATTTT

V: TRBV6-5
size: NA
J: TRBJ1-2
D: NA
CDR3: CASNGQYGYTF
DNA: TGTGCCAGCAACGGACAGTATGGCTACACCTTC

V: TRBV3-1
size: NA
J: TRBJ2-7
D: TRBD1
CDR3: CASSHPPGQGLREQYF
DNA: TGTGCCAGCAGCCACCCACCGGGACAGGGGCTGCGCGAGCAGTACTTC